This paragraph covers one TCR beta chain sequence. The sample belongs to a study of blood T cell repertoires in COVID-19. At the level of the study: The United States, Italy and Spain were the sources of the acute and convalescent COVID-19 samples. In each case, the material was cDNA or gDNA derived from T cells, B-cell-depleted T cells, or PBMCs.

The CDR3 consists of 14 residues. Per germline, CDR1 SGHDT and CDR2 YYEEEE. V trimming: 3 bases; J trimming: 7 bases; junction bases outside the gene matches: 8. TCRdb's table, derived via immunoSEQ multiplex PCR, lists solely in-frame clones and lacks some. Of under 300,000 clones listed, around 84% are singletons. The chain uses TRBV5-6 and TRBJ2-3; 7 positions match TRBD1. The receptor comes from a woman in her 70s with active or convalescent COVID-19. Sequencing input: peripheral blood. CDR3 nucleotides: TGTGCCAGCAGCTCCCGACAGGGACCGTATACGCAGTATTTT. Translating gives CASSSRQGPYTQYF.